This entry is about one T cell receptor beta chain. Antigen specificity is unknown. CDR1 SGDLS and CDR2 YYNGEE come from the germline V gene. Trimming pared 4 bases from V and 4 bases from J, leaving 8 bases between. The CDR3 runs 12 residues. The entry originates in a study of cytomegalovirus exposure and HLA in healthy donors. The PCR used 60 Vbeta and 13 Jbeta primers. Sequencing was performed with immunoSEQ multiplex PCR; in TCRdb, only in-frame clones are kept and a portion is missing. The data contain approximately 100,000 clones, 60% to 70% of them singletons. Study-level findings and limits: Later analysis indicated greater clonal expansion among HLA-associated TCR beta chains than among equally common other chains. In vitro assays verified that a few CMV-associated chains recognized CMV antigens specifically. A few V segments could not be told apart, such as TRBV6-2 and TRBV6-3, and were left out.

The rearrangement links TRBV9 to TRBJ2-5; no firm D call. The source material was PBMCs. The clonotype comes from a man aged 30 to 45 in good health and CMV-seropositive. The CDR3 reads CASSSTLETQYF. CDR3 coding DNA: TGTGCCAGCAGCTCAACATTAGAGACCCAGTACTTC.